These T cell receptor beta chains were read from a single sample in a study of T cells in Graves' hyperthyroidism and ophthalmopathy. TCRdb recomputed calls from the multiplex PCR reads with MiXCR, one row per CDR3 protein. The sample carries a few hundred thousand distinct CDR3 sequences, approximately 14% recorded once. Input material: blood. Receptors originate from a young woman with Graves' hyperthyroidism. Both conserved end residues are part of each CDR3. A D gene is named only where the DNA matches it firmly. Not every row has a clone size; where given, it reads once, few, many or a size class.

D gene | clone size | J gene | V gene | CDR3 protein | CDR3 DNA
TRBD2 | few | TRBJ2-5 | TRBV7-3 | CASSTGLAGGRYQETQYF | TGTGCCAGCAGCACGGGACTAGCGGGGGGAAGGTACCAAGAGACCCAGTACTTC
NA | many | TRBJ1-1 | TRBV12-3/TRBV12-4 | CASSLNRDTEAFF | TGTGCCAGCAGTTTAAACAGGGACACTGAAGCTTTCTTT
NA | NA | TRBJ2-2 | TRBV5-4 | CASSPDLGSGPGELFF | TGTGCCAGCAGCCCGGACTTGGGTTCGGGTCCCGGGGAGCTGTTTTTT
TRBD1 | few | TRBJ1-6 | TRBV10-2 | CASSSRTGDAGSPLHF | TGCGCCAGCAGTTCCCGGACAGGGGATGCTGGGTCACCCCTCCACTTT
TRBD1 | many | TRBJ2-7 | TRBV6-1 | CASRDRVSYEQYF | TGTGCCAGCAGGGACAGGGTCTCCTACGAGCAGTACTTC
TRBD1 | NA | TRBJ1-5 | TRBV2 | CASSDDRGKGQPQHF | TGTGCCAGCAGTGACGACAGGGGGAAGGGTCAGCCCCAGCATTTT
NA | many | TRBJ2-5 | TRBV2 | CASSEVLRQTQYF | TGTGCCAGCAGTGAAGTCCTCAGGCAGACCCAGTACTTC
NA | many | TRBJ2-1 | TRBV7-9 | CASSLNGNEQFF | TGTGCCAGCAGCTTAAATGGGAATGAGCAGTTCTTC
TRBD2 | few | TRBJ2-3 | TRBV24-1 | CATSDPSGRQTDTQYF | TGTGCCACCAGTGATCCCAGCGGGAGGCAGACAGATACGCAGTATTTT
NA | many | TRBJ1-1 | TRBV18 | CASSPERGVVNTEAFF | TGTGCCAGCTCACCAGAGAGAGGGGTGGTAAACACTGAAGCTTTCTTT
TRBD1 | many | TRBJ2-2 | TRBV12-3/TRBV12-4 | CASRGPGQGYTGELFF | TGTGCCAGCAGGGGACCGGGACAGGGTTACACCGGGGAGCTGTTTTTT
TRBD2 | many | TRBJ2-3 | TRBV20-1 | CSAKPGLVWGTDTQYF | TGCAGTGCGAAGCCCGGACTAGTATGGGGCACAGATACGCAGTATTTT
TRBD2 | many | TRBJ2-2 | TRBV5-1 | CASSLAPSGNANTGELFF | TGCGCCAGCAGCTTGGCCCCTAGCGGGAACGCGAACACCGGGGAGCTGTTTTTT
TRBD1 | few | TRBJ1-4 | TRBV5-1 | CASSNGTGNRNEKLFF | TGCGCCAGCAGCAACGGGACAGGGAACCGTAATGAAAAACTGTTTTTT
NA | many | TRBJ1-4 | TRBV11-2 | CASSLMGAREKLFF | TGTGCCAGCAGCTTAATGGGGGCGCGTGAAAAACTGTTTTTT
NA | few | TRBJ2-3 | TRBV6-1 | CASMGLFTDTQYF | TGTGCCAGCATGGGACTTTTCACAGATACGCAGTATTTT
NA | many | TRBJ1-2 | TRBV7-9 | CASSPGVGNYGYTF | TGTGCCAGCAGCCCGGGGGTAGGGAACTATGGCTACACCTTC
TRBD1 | many | TRBJ1-2 | TRBV6-1 | CASSLPDREGSYTF | TGTGCCAGCAGTTTACCTGACAGGGAAGGAAGCTACACCTTC
TRBD2 | NA | TRBJ2-3 | TRBV5-1 | CASSSSRTSGRTDTQYF | TGCGCCAGCAGCTCCTCCCGGACTAGCGGGCGCACAGATACGCAGTATTTT
TRBD1 | few | TRBJ2-1 | TRBV6-1 | CASSESRGQGANEQFF | TGTGCCAGCAGTGAAAGCCGAGGACAGGGGGCGAATGAGCAGTTCTTC
NA | many | TRBJ2-7 | TRBV4-2 | CASSPPPPGGARSYEQYF | TGTGCCAGCAGCCCCCCGCCTCCGGGCGGAGCACGCTCCTACGAGCAGTACTTC
NA | many | TRBJ2-5 | TRBV27 | CASSLLAGADETQYF | TGTGCCAGCAGTTTATTAGCAGGGGCGGACGAGACCCAGTACTTC
NA | many | TRBJ2-2 | TRBV19 | CASRKAGNTGELFF | TGTGCCAGTAGAAAGGCGGGGAACACCGGGGAGCTGTTTTTT
NA | many | TRBJ2-5 | TRBV11-1 | CASSPRQVSGKETQYF | TGTGCCAGCAGCCCCCGACAGGTCTCTGGCAAAGAGACCCAGTACTTC
NA | many | TRBJ1-5 | TRBV2 | CASGTSPQPQHF | TGTGCCAGCGGCACATCTCCTCAGCCCCAGCATTTT
NA | many | TRBJ1-1 | TRBV12-5 | CASGLVMAGLLNTEAFF | TGTGCTAGTGGTTTGGTCATGGCGGGATTACTGAACACTGAAGCTTTCTTT
NA | many | TRBJ2-4 | TRBV3-1 | CASSQTVTAKNIQYF | TGTGCCAGCAGCCAAACAGTCACAGCCAAAAACATTCAGTACTTC
NA | many | TRBJ2-7 | TRBV12-3/TRBV12-4 | CASSLAGGIGYEQYF | TGTGCCAGCAGTTTAGCTGGGGGTATAGGCTACGAGCAGTACTTC
TRBD1 | NA | TRBJ2-1 | TRBV11-2 | CASSLWTGDFPGSYNEQFF | TGTGCCAGCAGCTTATGGACAGGGGATTTCCCTGGCTCCTACAATGAGCAGTTCTTC
TRBD2 | many | TRBJ2-7 | TRBV20-1 | CSAEGLAGIGEQYF | TGCAGTGCTGAGGGACTAGCGGGAATAGGGGAGCAGTACTTC
NA | many | TRBJ2-7 | TRBV6-1 | CASTSLTGGLSYEQYF | TGTGCCAGCACTAGCCTCACAGGAGGCCTCTCCTACGAGCAGTACTTC
TRBD2 | many | TRBJ2-1 | TRBV20-1 | CSPTAGGYNEQFF | TGCAGCCCCACGGCGGGGGGGTACAATGAGCAGTTCTTC
NA | NA | TRBJ1-3 | TRBV7-2 | CASSFGRGPIDGNTIYF | TGTGCCAGCAGCTTTGGGAGGGGACCGATAGACGGAAACACCATATATTTT
NA | many | TRBJ2-3 | TRBV3-1 | CASSQGRVDTQYF | TGTGCCAGCAGCCAGGGACGTGTAGATACGCAGTATTTT
TRBD1 | many | TRBJ1-2 | TRBV28 | CASSSPSSRQGYNYGYTF | TGTGCCAGCAGTTCCCCCTCTTCGAGACAGGGGTATAACTATGGCTACACCTTC
NA | many | TRBJ2-7 | TRBV6-1 | CASTSRRPPTEQYF | TGTGCCAGCACAAGTAGGAGACCCCCTACTGAGCAGTACTTC
NA | few | TRBJ1-6 | TRBV5-1 | CASSLGGTGSSYNSPLHF | TGCGCCAGCAGCCTCGGGGGGACGGGCAGCTCCTATAATTCACCCCTCCACTTT